The clone carrying this T cell receptor (beta chain) has more than one count but fewer than ten. Unique molecular identifiers were built into the TCRbeta library. TCRdb itself ran the PCR reads through MiXCR, one entry per CDR3 protein. Counted here are 450,000 to 600,000 distinct CDR3 sequences, approximately 32% occurring once; the ten biggest clones make up 2% to 3%. V gave up 1 base and J gave up 5 bases, with 9 bases separating them. Germline CDR1 SGHTA, CDR2 FQGNSA. The CDR3 spans 14 residues. The data were obtained in a study of T-cell reconstitution after alpha-beta-depleted transplantation in children.

The sequence came from a human donor who donated a stem cell graft to a child with aplastic anemia. Sequencing was performed on PBMCs from the stem cell graft donor, taken from the stem cell graft. The chain couples TRBV7-2 to TRBJ1-5, with D unresolved. The chain's CDR3 is CASSLDRTYQPQHF. The CDR3, as DNA: TGTGCCAGCAGCTTAGATAGGACCTATCAGCCCCAGCATTTT.